The 32 T cell receptor beta chains reported below all come from one sample, sequenced in a study of T cell repertoires in cytomegalovirus infection (dated 2019 in TCRdb). Their recognized antigens are unknown. Data came from an Illumina HiSeq 1500. TCRdb trimmed the raw reads at Q25, called clones with MiXCR and kept productive beta chains. Rows with a matching CDR3 protein are joined into one entry that keeps the most common DNA and genes. The sample records hundreds of thousands of distinct CDR3 sequences, more than 25% of which are singletons. The top ten constitute over 12% of the sample. This specimen's treatment or condition label, per the study, means: in vitro stimulation with specific CMV peptide epitopes to enrich CMV-specific T cells. Sequencing used cultured CD8+ T cells from PBMCs, obtained from culture after CMV antigen stimulation. The origin of the receptors is a human donor in good health (CMV status not recorded). Some clones in this sample may be carry-over from other donors' samples.

The chain employs TRBV5-6 and TRBJ2-1; 9 nucleotides line up with TRBD2. V shed 7 bases, J shed 8 bases, and the junction held 16 bases outside the gene matches. CDR3 size: 16 residues. The germline CDR1 and CDR2 sequences are SGHDT and YYEEEE. The CDR3 DNA follows: TGTGCCAGCCACGTTAGCGGGGGATATCAGGGGGATGAGCAGTTCTTC. Its protein is CASHVSGGYQGDEQFF.

This clonotype was seen many times. The J gene is TRBJ2-1, the V gene TRBV7-6, with TRBD2 identical over 9 bases. The CDR3 extends over 16 amino acids. Looked up from germline, CDR1 is SGHVS and CDR2 is FNYEAQ. Trimming took 4 bases from V and 4 from J; bases not matched to a gene: 8. The CDR3 DNA reads TGTGCCAGCAGCTCTAGCGGGGACATTCTTTACAATGAGCAGTTCTTC. Translated, it gives CASSSSGDILYNEQFF.

This sequence joins TRBV7-6 and TRBJ1-2; 9 bases align to TRBD1. The germline V gene encodes CDR1 SGHVS and CDR2 FNYEAQ. Trimming took 5 bases from V and 7 from J; bases not matched to a gene: 5. The CDR3 is made up of 13 amino acids. The CDR3 bases are TGTGCCAGCAGCGCACAGGGGGCGGGTGGCTACACCTTC. Protein: CASSAQGAGGYTF.

This clonotype appeared a few times. The rearrangement joins TRBV6-1 to TRBJ2-7; D may be TRBD2 (6 bases). Trimming pared 5 bases from V and 7 bases from J, leaving 12 bases between. This CDR3 contains 12 residues. CDR1 is MNHNS, CDR2 SASEGT, per germline. The CDR3 DNA sequence: TGTGCCAGCAGTTACGCGGGGCTGGAGCAGTACGTC. Its protein product is CASSYAGLEQYV.

This clonotype has more than one count but fewer than ten. V and J are TRBV19 and TRBJ2-7, with D possibly TRBD2 on 6 matching bases. This CDR3 is 15 amino acids long. Germline assignment: CDR1 LNHDA and CDR2 SQIVND (reference sequence). V shed 3 bases and J shed 4 bases, with 16 bases lying between them. CDR3 sequence: CASSITGLGLYEQYF. CDR3 in DNA: TGTGCCAGTAGTATTACGGGACTCGGATTGTACGAGCAGTACTTC.

This clonotype has just a few counts. The chain links TRBV19 to TRBJ1-2; tentative D call: TRBD1 (6 bases). The CDR3 totals 12 residues. Trimming removed 6 bases at V and 6 bases at J, with 11 bases between. Germline loops: CDR1 LNHDA, CDR2 SQIVND (reference sequence). The CDR3 sequence is CASRKGGNGYTF. The DNA of the CDR3 is TGTGCCAGTAGAAAAGGGGGAAATGGCTACACCTTC.

This clonotype has at least ten counts. V usage is TRBV7-2 and J usage is TRBJ1-5; the D is unclear. With 5 bases removed from V and 5 bases from J, the gap between germline ends came to 7 bases. Germline V gene data show CDR1 as SGHTA and CDR2 as FQGNSA. The CDR3 length is 12 residues. The DNA of the CDR3 is TGTGCCAGCAGCCCATCGGATCAGCCCCAGCATTTT. Its translation: CASSPSDQPQHF.

The V and J genes are TRBV20-1 and TRBJ1-6; a weak D match, TRBD1 (6 bases). Trimming took off 8 bases at V and 1 base at J, with 18 bases between the two ends. The length of the CDR3 is 16 residues. Germline V gene data show CDR1 as DFQATT and CDR2 as SNEGSKA (reference sequence). For the CDR3, the DNA is TGCAGTTCCACCCCTGCGGGGGCTTCCTATAATTCACCCCTCCACTTT. It specifies CSSTPAGASYNSPLHF.

The V gene is TRBV5-3, the J gene TRBJ2-3, with D possibly TRBD1 on 5 matching bases. TRBV5-3 is given ORF status, its function remaining uncertain. V was shortened by 8 bases and J by 8 bases, with 24 bases between the two germline ends. This CDR3 is built from 15 residues. CDR3 sequence reads: CASSQKRLAQGTQYF. CDR3 DNA: TGTGCCAGCAGCCAAAAACGACTGGCGCAGGGTACGCAGTATTTT.

The rearrangement uses TRBV28 and TRBJ2-4, with D maybe TRBD1 (6 bases). Trimming took off 8 bases at V and 1 base at J, with 12 bases between the two ends. Germline CDR1 is MDHEN and CDR2 is SYDVKM. The CDR3 totals 14 residues. CDR3 amino acids: CASLNRVAKNIQYF. The CDR3 bases are TGTGCCAGCTTGAACAGGGTGGCCAAAAACATTCAGTACTTC. Filled out from reference TRBV28 and TRBJ2-4, the complete variable domain reads DVKVTQSSRYLVKRTGEKVFLECVQDMDHENMFWYRQDPGLGLRLIYFSYDVKMKEKGDIPEGYSVSREKKERFSLILESASTNQTSMYLCASLNRVAKNIQYFGAGTRLSVL.

The chain joins TRBV27 to TRBJ2-3; possibly TRBD2 for D (6 bases). This CDR3 region has 15 residues. The V and J ends lost 3 bases and 0 bases respectively, with 10 bases between them. Germline lookup yields CDR1 MNHEY and CDR2 SMNVEV (reference sequence). The CDR3: CASSFGSGSTDTQYF. The CDR3 nucleotides read TGTGCCAGCAGTTTCGGTAGCGGAAGCACAGATACGCAGTATTTT.

A note on this clonotype: This may arise from a read error, as a much more abundant clone is one base away. The chain couples TRBV7-4 to TRBJ2-7; D possibly corresponds to TRBD1 (6 bases). The germline CDR1 and CDR2 sequences are SGHVT and SQSDAQ. CDR3 length: 15 residues. The V gene lost 2 bases and the J gene lost 3 bases, with 14 bases spanning the gap. CDR3 sequence: CASSLPRQVIYEQYF. The CDR3 DNA sequence: TGTGCCAGCAGCTTACCGAGACAGGTTATCTACGAGCAGTACTTC.

The chain links TRBV6-6 to TRBJ2-7; 13 positions agree with TRBD2. Germline CDR1 MNHNY, CDR2 SVGAGI (reference sequence). This CDR3 comprises 15 residues. The ends lost 7 bases at V and 5 bases at J; junction bases unmatched: 8. CDR3 bases: TGTGCCAGCACCTTAACTAGCGGGGGGGCCCACGAGCAGTACTTC. Protein sequence: CASTLTSGGAHEQYF.

This clonotype has a handful of counts. This chain uses TRBV6-1 with TRBJ2-7; the D call may be TRBD1 or TRBD2 (5 bases each). This CDR3 is 12 amino acids long. Germline loops: CDR1 MNHNS, CDR2 SASEGT. V was clipped by 6 bases and J by 7 bases, with 13 bases between them. This chain's CDR3 is CASRGTRREQYF. CDR3 DNA: TGTGCCAGCAGAGGGACGCGCAGGGAGCAGTACTTC.

J is TRBJ1-1 and V is TRBV4-1; 7 bases align to TRBD1. CDR3 length: 19 amino acids. V trimming: 4 bases; J trimming: 5 bases; junction bases outside the gene matches: 22. Germline V gene data show CDR1 as MGHRA and CDR2 as YSYEKL. Here the CDR3 DNA reads TGCGCCAGCAGCCCAGGGGGGGGGTTAGGCATGGGCTGGTGGACTGAAGCTTTCTTT. This encodes CASSPGGGLGMGWWTEAFF.

This clonotype was counted between two and nine times. The chain employs TRBV28 and TRBJ2-5; the D gene could be TRBD1 or TRBD2 (5 bases each). The CDR3 is made up of 15 amino acids. Germline V gene sequence: CDR1 MDHEN, CDR2 SYDVKM. Trimming pared 3 bases from V and 4 bases from J, leaving 15 bases between. The CDR3 is CASSLRAGWGETQYF. CDR3 sequence (DNA): TGTGCCAGCAGTTTGAGGGCAGGGTGGGGAGAGACCCAGTACTTC.

This chain joins TRBV27 and TRBJ2-3, with D perhaps matching TRBD1 (6 bases). The CDR3 is 15 amino acids. Trimming removed 6 bases at V and 1 base at J, with 14 bases between. Germline lookup yields CDR1 MNHEY and CDR2 SMNVEV (reference sequence). CDR3 coding DNA: TGTGCCAGCAGGGGTCAGGGGTATGGCACAGATACGCAGTATTTT. It yields the protein CASRGQGYGTDTQYF.

The chain is built from TRBV7-8 and TRBJ1-2; D perhaps matches TRBD1 (6 bases). Per germline, CDR1 SGHVS and CDR2 FQNEAQ. Trimming pared 0 bases from V and 6 bases from J, leaving 11 bases between. The CDR3 is made up of 14 amino acids. CDR3 protein: CASSLAVTGDGYTF. The CDR3 nucleotides are TGTGCCAGCAGCTTAGCCGTGACAGGAGATGGCTACACCTTC.

A single count supports this clonotype. The V call is TRBV3-1, the J call TRBJ2-3, with 8 bases matching TRBD1. CDR1 is LGHDT, CDR2 YNNKEL, per germline (reference sequence). V was clipped by 5 bases and J by 3 bases; unmatched bases: 7. This CDR3 has 15 residues. The CDR3 here is CASSTAGGSTDTQYF. Written as DNA, the CDR3 is TGTGCCAGCAGCACAGCAGGGGGCTCGACAGATACGCAGTATTTT.

This clonotype was detected only a few times. The CDR3 nucleotides are TGTGCCAGCCGAACATCAGGGGATCAGCCCCAGCATTTT. Translated: CASRTSGDQPQHF. V is TRBV7-9 and J is TRBJ1-5, with D tentatively TRBD1 (6 bases). The CDR3 contains 13 residues. V lost 8 bases and J lost 5, with 13 bases in between. In germline, CDR1 is SEHNR, CDR2 FQNEAQ (reference sequence).

This clonotype has only a few counts. This chain connects TRBV27 to TRBJ2-3; D may be TRBD1 or TRBD2 (5 bases each). CDR1 is MNHEY, CDR2 SMNVEV, per germline (reference sequence). The V end lost 3 bases, the J end lost 6 bases, and 13 bases lay between the germline ends. The CDR3 runs 14 residues. The CDR3 region is CASSFWGTPDTQYF. The CDR3 coding sequence is TGTGCCAGCAGTTTTTGGGGGACCCCGGATACGCAGTATTTT.

This clonotype has just a few counts. The chain has TRBV15 and TRBJ1-3; perhaps TRBD1 as D (6 bases). The CDR3 spans 20 residues. V gave up 0 bases and J gave up 0 bases, with 21 bases separating them. Germline loops: CDR1 LNHNV, CDR2 YYDKDF (reference sequence). CDR3 in amino acids: CATSRESGESGWRSGNTIYF. The CDR3 coding sequence is TGTGCCACCAGCAGAGAATCAGGGGAATCTGGGTGGCGCTCTGGAAACACCATATATTTT.

The genes are TRBV12-5 and TRBJ1-1; TRBD1 agrees at 8 bases. Germline lookup yields CDR1 LGHNT and CDR2 FRNRAP. CDR3 length equals 15 residues. V was pared by 4 bases and J by 1 base, with 5 bases of the junction left unmatched. The CDR3 loop reads CASGWMTGANTEAFF. The CDR3 bases are TGTGCTAGTGGTTGGATGACAGGGGCGAACACTGAAGCTTTCTTT.

V is TRBV12-3 or TRBV12-4 and J is TRBJ1-5; no clear D gene. The CDR3 spans 14 residues. V lost 5 bases, J lost 4 bases, and 12 bases lay in between. CDR3 sequence reads: CASSADGYNQPQHF. CDR3 coding DNA: TGTGCCAGCAGTGCGGACGGGTATAATCAGCCCCAGCATTTT.

A few counts support this clonotype. The gene calls are TRBV6-1 and TRBJ1-1; unclear D gene. V gave up 1 base and J gave up 1 base, with 10 bases separating them. CDR3 length: 15 residues. Germline CDR1 MNHNS, CDR2 SASEGT. CDR3 sequence: CASSEVALGNTEAFF. DNA of the CDR3: TGTGCCAGCAGTGAAGTAGCTCTCGGGAACACTGAAGCTTTCTTT.

About this clonotype: Since a much larger clone is just one base distant, this may be a read error. This chain connects TRBV7-9 to TRBJ2-7; TRBD1 might be the D (6 bases). From germline, CDR1 is SEHNR and CDR2 FQNEAQ (reference sequence). The CDR3 is 12 residues long. V was clipped by 5 bases and J by 5 bases, with 10 bases between them. CDR3 sequence reads: CASSGTGHEQYF. The DNA of the CDR3 is TGTGCCAGCAGCGGAACAGGGCACGAGCAGTACTTC.

This clonotype was recorded a few times. This chain joins TRBV5-1 and TRBJ2-2; 12 positions match TRBD2. This CDR3 comprises 16 residues. Trimming cost V 5 bases and J 1 base; bases outside gene matches: 3. Germline-derived CDR1 and CDR2 are SGHRS and YFSETQ. The CDR3 DNA follows: TGCGCCAGCAGTCGACTAGCGGGGGAGAACACCGGGGAGCTGTTTTTT. Its protein is CASSRLAGENTGELFF.

The sample holds many counts of this clonotype. This chain links TRBV7-8 with TRBJ2-7, with D unresolved. Trimming took off 5 bases at V and 3 bases at J, with 8 bases between the two ends. The germline V gene encodes CDR1 SGHVS and CDR2 FQNEAQ. CDR3 length: 12 amino acids. The CDR3 nucleotides read TGTGCCAGCAGCCTAATAAACTACGAGCAGTACGTC. This translates into CASSLINYEQYV.

This clonotype was seen only a few times. This rearrangement joins TRBV6-1 to TRBJ2-7; 9 positions match TRBD1. Germline CDR1 and CDR2: MNHNS and SASEGT. This CDR3 region has 15 residues. The junction had 6 bases not matched to a gene; V was cut back by 6 bases and J by 0 bases. The CDR3 DNA is TGTGCCAGCAGAGGACAGGGGATCTCCTCCTACGAGCAGTACTTC. Protein sequence: CASRGQGISSYEQYF.

This clonotype was counted only a few times. The V and J genes are TRBV7-9 and TRBJ1-4; D is unclear. V was cut by 6 bases and J by 8 bases, with 10 bases left in between. The germline gives CDR1 SEHNR, CDR2 FQNEAQ (reference sequence). This CDR3 comprises 12 residues. The CDR3 loop reads CASRTFGEKLFF. For the CDR3, the DNA is TGTGCCAGCAGGACATTCGGAGAAAAACTGTTTTTT. Using reference TRBV7-9 and TRBJ1-4 for the parts outside the CDR3, the full variable domain is DTGVSQNPRHKITKRGQNVTFRCDPISEHNRLYWYRQTLGQGPEFLTYFQNEAQLEKSRLLSDRFSAERPKGSFSTLEIQRTEQGDSAMYLCASRTFGEKLFFGSGTQLSVL.

Ten or more counts support this clonotype. This chain joins TRBV11-3 and TRBJ2-1, with D tentatively TRBD1 or TRBD2 (9 bases each). V was trimmed by 5 bases and J by 7 bases, leaving 18 bases between them. Germline loops: CDR1 SGHNT, CDR2 YENEEA. The CDR3 runs 15 residues. The CDR3 DNA is TGTGCCAGCAGCCTAGCGGGACAGGGTGTTAATGAGCAGTTCTTC. It translates to CASSLAGQGVNEQFF.

This clonotype came up a few times. This rearrangement joins TRBV18 to TRBJ2-3, with unresolved D. V gave up 1 base and J gave up 1 base, with 12 bases separating them. In germline, CDR1 is KGHSH, CDR2 LQKENI. The CDR3 spans 16 residues. The CDR3 region is CASSPRAQTGTDTQYF. For the CDR3, the DNA is TGTGCCAGCTCACCACGGGCGCAAACTGGCACAGATACGCAGTATTTT.